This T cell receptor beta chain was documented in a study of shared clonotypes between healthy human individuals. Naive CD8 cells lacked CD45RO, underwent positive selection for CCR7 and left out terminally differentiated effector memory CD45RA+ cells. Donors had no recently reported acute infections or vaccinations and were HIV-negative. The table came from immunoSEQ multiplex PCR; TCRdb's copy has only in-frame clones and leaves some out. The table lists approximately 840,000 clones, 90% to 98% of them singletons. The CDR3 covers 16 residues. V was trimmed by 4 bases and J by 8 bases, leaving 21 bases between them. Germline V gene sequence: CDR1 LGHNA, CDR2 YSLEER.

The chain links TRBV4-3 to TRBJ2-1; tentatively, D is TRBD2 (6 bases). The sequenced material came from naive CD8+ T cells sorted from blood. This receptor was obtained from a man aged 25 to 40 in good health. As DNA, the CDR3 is TGCGCCAGCAGCCGGGAGCGGGTAGGCGGTGCTGATGAGCAGTTCTTC. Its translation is CASSRERVGGADEQFF.